This is a list of T cell receptor beta chains from one sample in a study of blood T cell repertoires in COVID-19. The method was immunoSEQ multiplex PCR; TCRdb's version includes in-frame clones alone and lacks a portion of them. The data show 110,000 to 150,000 clones, around 84% seen once. Sequenced input: peripheral blood. These receptors all come from a woman in her fifties or sixties with acute or convalescent COVID-19. Each CDR3 is given with its conserved first and last residue. The D gene is left open where the match is weak. Expanded clones are given a class, and other clones once, few, many or no size at all.

j_call clone_size d_call v_call cdr3_nt cdr3_aa
TRBJ2-7 - - TRBV6-6 TGTGCCAGCAGTTACTTCGGAATGATCGGGGGTGGCGAGCAGTACTTC CASSYFGMIGGGEQYF
TRBJ2-5 - - TRBV19 TGTGCCAGTAGTATAGTGGCAACTAGGAGGGAGACCCAGTACTTC CASSIVATRRETQYF
TRBJ1-6 - TRBD1 TRBV19 TGTGCCAGTAGTACCCCAGGGGGCGCGGATTCACCCCTCCACTTT CASSTPGGADSPLHF
TRBJ2-7 - TRBD1 TRBV7-8 TGTGCCAGCAGCTTAGTCCTGGGGACAGCCTACGAGCAGTACTTC CASSLVLGTAYEQYF
TRBJ2-1 - TRBD2 TRBV20-1 TGCAGTGCTAGTAGGACTAGCGACGAGCAGTTCTTC CSASRTSDEQFF
TRBJ2-3 few - TRBV6-2/TRBV6-3 TGTGCCAGCAGTTACTTCGGTGTCCCAGATACGCAGTATTTT CASSYFGVPDTQYF
TRBJ2-3 - TRBD2 TRBV5-1 TGCGCCAGCAGCCCGATCTACGGGACTAGCGGGGGGACTAGCACAGATACGCAGTATTTT CASSPIYGTSGGTSTDTQYF
TRBJ1-1 - - TRBV6-5 TGTGCCAGCAGTTATTCGTTAGGAGGGAACACTGAAGCTTTCTTT CASSYSLGGNTEAFF
TRBJ1-1 few - TRBV28 TGTGCCAGCAACTCGGACAGATTGAACACTGAAGCTTTCTTT CASNSDRLNTEAFF
TRBJ1-1 - - TRBV6-5 TGTGCCAGCAGTTACGGGAGGCCCCCTAAGGGTGAAGCTTTCTTT CASSYGRPPKGEAFF
TRBJ2-2 - - TRBV7-3 TGTGCCAGCAGGCGGACAGACACCGGGGAGCTGTTTTTT CASRRTDTGELFF
TRBJ1-4 - - TRBV5-1 TGCGCCAGCAGAAGAACAGGGAAGGAAAAACTGTTTTTT CASRRTGKEKLFF
TRBJ2-1 few - TRBV2 TGTGCCAGCAGCCCAAGCCAGGCAGTCTCCTACAATGAGCAGTTCTTC CASSPSQAVSYNEQFF
TRBJ1-1 - - TRBV27 TGTGCCAGCAGTTTTTCGTTTGGGGGGACCACTGAAGCTTTCTTT CASSFSFGGTTEAFF
TRBJ1-4 - - TRBV19 TGTGCCAGTAGGGGGAGTGAGGCGACTAATGAAAAACTGTTTTTT CASRGSEATNEKLFF
TRBJ2-7 - TRBD1 TRBV4-2 TGTGCCAGCAGCCAACGGACAGGGTACGAGCAGTACTTC CASSQRTGYEQYF
TRBJ2-7 - TRBD2 TRBV9 TGTGCCAGCAGCCCGACTAGCGGGGTAATATACGAGCAGTACTTC CASSPTSGVIYEQYF
TRBJ1-2 - - TRBV7-6 TGTGCCAGCAGCTTAGCTGGGGGCACAGACGGCTACACCTTC CASSLAGGTDGYTF
TRBJ1-2 few TRBD1 TRBV6-6 TGTGCCAGCATCATACGACAGGGCGCCCCGTATGGCTACACCTTC CASIIRQGAPYGYTF
TRBJ2-7 - TRBD1 TRBV6-1 TGTGCCAGCAGTGAGGGAACCGGGACAGGGTACGAGCAGTACTTC CASSEGTGTGYEQYF
TRBJ1-1 - - TRBV2 TGTGCCAGCAGCATAGAAAAAGAGGCTTTCTTT CASSIEKEAFF
TRBJ2-7 - TRBD1 TRBV14 TGTGCCAGCAGCGACAAACAGGGGGCCTACGAGCAGTACTTC CASSDKQGAYEQYF
TRBJ1-6 - - TRBV11-2 TGTGCCAGCAGCCGAGGCTACAATTCACCCCTCCACTTT CASSRGYNSPLHF
TRBJ1-2 few - TRBV4-2 TGTGCCAGCAGCCAAGGGACAGCTGATGGCTACACCTTC CASSQGTADGYTF
TRBJ1-1 - - TRBV13 TGTGCCAGCAGCTTATGGACAGATGAAGCTTTCTTT CASSLWTDEAFF
TRBJ2-3 - TRBD2 TRBV5-4 TGTGCCAGCAGCTTCGCCGGGGGGGGCCCAAATACGCAGTATTTT CASSFAGGGPNTQYF
TRBJ1-5 - TRBD1 TRBV24-1 TGTGCCACCAGTGATGGGGACAGCCAGGGGCCCCAGCATTTT CATSDGDSQGPQHF
TRBJ1-2 - TRBD1 TRBV2 TGTGCCAGCAGTGGACAAGAGGGGGCTTCTAACTATGGCTACACCTTC CASSGQEGASNYGYTF
TRBJ1-2 - TRBD1 TRBV5-4 TGTGCCAGCAGCTCCCGGGACAGGGACTATGGCTACACCTTC CASSSRDRDYGYTF
TRBJ1-4 - - TRBV6-5 TGTGCCAGCAGGCCTAGCGGAGGGGGTGAAAAACTGTTTTTT CASRPSGGGEKLFF
TRBJ2-3 - - TRBV3-1/TRBV3-2 TGTGCCAGCAGCCAAGCCGGGTATACGCAGTATTTT CASSQAGYTQYF